Listed below are T cell receptor beta chains from one sample, sequenced in a study of blood T cells in healthy people across ages. TCRdb reprocessed the 5' RACE reads with MiXCR, giving one entry per CDR3 protein. The repertoire holds 780,000 or so distinct CDR3 sequences, 56% seen once, with approximately 24% in the top ten. The sequenced material came from blood. The receptors shown here come from a man aged 40-55 years in good health. CDR3s include the opening cysteine and the closing phenylalanine or tryptophan. Fields, in order: clone size, D gene, J gene, V gene, CDR3 DNA, CDR3 protein. A D gene is named only where the DNA matches it firmly. Clone size, where shown, is once, few, many, or a class for clones that have expanded.

.,.,TRBJ1-1,TRBV7-3,TGTGCCAGCAGCTTACTTCCGGGGGGCGAAGCTAACACTGAAGCTTTCTTT,CASSLLPGGEANTEAFF
.,TRBD1,TRBJ1-5,TRBV24-1,TGTGCCACCAGTGAAACGAGAGGACAGGGGGTTAGTTCCTATCAGCCCCAGCATTTT,CATSETRGQGVSSYQPQHF
.,TRBD1,TRBJ2-3,TRBV29-1,TGCAGCGTTGACGAACAGGGGACAGATACGCAGTATTTT,CSVDEQGTDTQYF
.,TRBD1,TRBJ2-2,TRBV12-3/TRBV12-4,TGTGCCAGCTTTAGGACAGGGGGCACCGTTGGGGAGCTGTTTTTT,CASFRTGGTVGELFF
many,TRBD2,TRBJ2-6,TRBV27,TGTGCCAGCAGGCCGGGGGGATCTGGGGCCAACGTCCTGACTTTC,CASRPGGSGANVLTF
.,.,TRBJ2-5,TRBV3-1,TGTGCCAGCAGCCGGATGGAAAAGACCCAGTACTTC,CASSRMEKTQYF
.,.,TRBJ2-1,TRBV5-1,TGCGCCAGCAGCTTGGCCGGGGGATCAACCTACAATGAGCAGTTCTTC,CASSLAGGSTYNEQFF
.,TRBD1,TRBJ2-2,TRBV24-1,TGTGCCACCAGTGATCCCAGACAGGGGGTCGACACCGGGGAGCTGTTTTTT,CATSDPRQGVDTGELFF
.,.,TRBJ1-2,TRBV7-3,TGTGCCAGCAGCTCCGACCCGGGAGAGGGCTACACCTTC,CASSSDPGEGYTF
few,.,TRBJ2-7,TRBV27,TGTGCCAGCAGTCCCAACAGGGAGTTATACGAGCAGTACTTC,CASSPNRELYEQYF
few,.,TRBJ1-1,TRBV9,TGTGCCAGCAGCGTAGAATGGCAGGGCACTGAAGCTTTCTTT,CASSVEWQGTEAFF
.,.,TRBJ1-2,TRBV7-9,TGTGCCAGCAGCTCCGGGTGGGGGGGGTCTCCTGTTGGCTACACCTTC,CASSSGWGGSPVGYTF
.,TRBD1,TRBJ2-7,TRBV12-3/TRBV12-4,TGTGCCAGCAGTTTCCGGGACAGGGGGACCTACGAGCAGTACTTC,CASSFRDRGTYEQYF
.,TRBD2,TRBJ2-1,TRBV20-1,TGCAGTGCTACACGAATGGGGAGCGGGAGGGACAATGAGCAGTTCTTC,CSATRMGSGRDNEQFF
few,.,TRBJ2-3,TRBV5-5,TGTGCCAGCAGCCCAACAGTCCTCTCGAGCACAGATACGCAGTATTTT,CASSPTVLSSTDTQYF